These 18 T cell receptor beta chains were sequenced from one sample in a study of shared clonotypes between healthy human individuals. TCRdb keeps only in-frame clones here, not all; method: immunoSEQ multiplex PCR. The table records a few million clones, 85% to 95% of them present only once. The sample consisted of naive CD4+ T cells from PBMCs. Subset given: CD45RA+ positively selected. These receptors were collected from a man in his late teens or twenties in good health. Some clones in this sample may be carry-over from other donors' samples.

The CDR3, as DNA: TGTGCCAGCAGAAACCGGAGCTCTGGGGCCAACGTCCTGACTTTC. This encodes CASRNRSSGANVLTF. The rearrangement links TRBV6-6 to TRBJ2-6; D uncertain. The CDR3 loop spans 15 amino acids. Germline CDR1 reads MNHNY; CDR2 reads SVGAGI (reference sequence). Trimming pared 6 bases from V and 0 bases from J, leaving 9 bases between.

This chain links TRBV10-1 with TRBJ2-2, with 7 bases matching TRBD2. The trim removed 6 bases at V and 4 bases at J, leaving 5 bases unmatched. This CDR3 is 14 amino acids long. Germline CDR1 reads WNHNN; CDR2 reads SYGVQD (reference sequence). The CDR3 DNA is TGCGCCAGCAGCCCTTGGGGGGGCACCGGGGAGCTGTTTTTT. It specifies CASSPWGGTGELFF.

V usage is TRBV6-5 and J usage is TRBJ2-7; possible D gene TRBD2, 6 bases. Germline V gives CDR1 MNHEY, CDR2 SVGAGI. CDR3 length equals 14 residues. The V end lost 5 bases, the J end lost 3 bases, and 14 bases lay between the germline ends. The CDR3 DNA reads TGTGCCAGCAGTATCGGGACTCCGGACTACGAGCAGTACTTC. Its protein is CASSIGTPDYEQYF.

V usage is TRBV7-6 and J usage is TRBJ2-3; possibly TRBD2 for D (5 bases). V lost 8 bases, J lost 3 bases, and 12 bases lay in between. The CDR3 is 13 residues long. Germline V CDR1 and CDR2: SGHVS, FNYEAQ. The CDR3 region is CASRGDQTDTQYF. In DNA form, the CDR3 reads TGTGCCAGCCGGGGAGATCAGACAGATACGCAGTATTTT. The whole variable domain, filled in from reference TRBV7-6 and TRBJ2-3, reads GAGVSQSPRYKVTKRGQDVALRCDPISGHVSLYWYRQALGQGPEFLTYFNYEAQQDKSGLPNDRFSAERPEGSISTLTIQRTEQRDSAMYRCASRGDQTDTQYFGPGTRLTVL.

This chain uses TRBV7-6 with TRBJ2-2; 9 positions match TRBD2. From germline, CDR1 is SGHVS and CDR2 FNYEAQ. The CDR3 has 15 residues. The V and J ends lost 5 bases and 8 bases, in that order; junction bases with no gene match: 9. The CDR3 nucleotides are TGTGCCAGCAGCCCAGCGGGAGGCTACGGGGGGGAGCTGTTTTTT. Protein product: CASSPAGGYGGELFF. The variable domain in full, with the rest retrieved from reference TRBV7-6 and TRBJ2-2, is GAGVSQSPRYKVTKRGQDVALRCDPISGHVSLYWYRQALGQGPEFLTYFNYEAQQDKSGLPNDRFSAERPEGSISTLTIQRTEQRDSAMYRCASSPAGGYGGELFFGEGSRLTVL.

This sequence joins TRBV18 and TRBJ1-1, with a tentative D call TRBD1 (6 bases). The CDR3 contains 14 residues. Germline CDR1 KGHSH, CDR2 LQKENI. V was shortened by 4 bases and J by 2 bases, with 11 bases between the two germline ends. The CDR3: CASSLGTLNTEAFF. Written as DNA, the CDR3 is TGTGCCAGCTCACTGGGGACACTTAACACTGAAGCTTTCTTT.

The chain joins TRBV28 to TRBJ1-2, with D possibly matching TRBD1 (5 bases). V was shortened by 3 bases and J by 2 bases, with 13 bases between the two germline ends. The CDR3 covers 15 residues. Germline-derived CDR1 and CDR2 are MDHEN and SYDVKM. The CDR3: CASSFPGPMNYGYTF. The DNA of the CDR3 is TGTGCCAGCAGTTTTCCGGGACCGATGAACTATGGCTACACCTTC.

The chain employs TRBV7-9 and TRBJ2-7; D possibly uses TRBD1 or TRBD2 (5 bases each). The germline V and J ends were trimmed by 3 bases and 2 bases, with 8 bases remaining between them. The CDR3 has 13 residues. Per the germline V gene, CDR1 is SEHNR and CDR2 is FQNEAQ (reference sequence). The CDR3 region is CASSFTGPYEQYF. In nucleotides, the CDR3 is TGTGCCAGCAGCTTTACGGGACCCTACGAGCAGTACTTC. Full variable domain (remainder filled in from reference TRBV7-9 and TRBJ2-7): DTGVSQNPRHKITKRGQNVTFRCDPISEHNRLYWYRQTLGQGPEFLTYFQNEAQLEKSRLLSDRFSAERPKGSFSTLEIQRTEQGDSAMYLCASSFTGPYEQYFGPGTRLTVT.

The J gene is TRBJ2-7, the V gene TRBV5-1, with D perhaps assigned TRBD1 or TRBD2 (6 bases each). V gave up 0 bases and J gave up 2 bases, with 15 bases separating them. The CDR3 is 16 residues long. Germline V gene sequence: CDR1 SGHRS, CDR2 YFSETQ. The CDR3 bases are TGCGCCAGCAGCTTGGCCTTACAGGGAGGAACCTACGAGCAGTACTTC. It yields the protein CASSLALQGGTYEQYF.

The J gene is TRBJ1-5, the V gene TRBV11-1; D gene ambiguous. Germline lookup yields CDR1 SGHAT and CDR2 FQDESV (reference sequence). The V end lost 1 base, the J end lost 6 bases, and 7 bases lay between the germline ends. The CDR3 is 13 amino acids. The CDR3 DNA reads TGTGCCAGCAGCTTAGAGGGCAGTCAGCCCCAGCATTTT. It codes for CASSLEGSQPQHF.

The CDR3: CASSSTPRYTYNEQFF. The CDR3 DNA follows: TGTGCCAGCAGCTCCACCCCGCGTTATACCTACAATGAGCAGTTCTTC. The genes are TRBV14 and TRBJ2-1, with unresolved D. Between the trimmed V and J ends, which lost 5 bases and 2 bases, there was a span of 16 bases. The germline V gene has CDR1 SGHDN and CDR2 FVKESK. The CDR3 sequence is 16 residues long.

The chain combines TRBV5-6 with TRBJ2-7; 9 bases align to TRBD1. Germline V CDR1 and CDR2: SGHDT, YYEEEE. The CDR3 has 15 amino acids. Unmatched junction bases numbered 9, after V lost 4 bases and J lost 4 bases. CDR3 sequence (DNA): TGTGCCAGCAGCCCAGGACAGGGGAGAGTTTACGAGCAGTACTTC. It translates to CASSPGQGRVYEQYF.

CDR3 region: CASSLGTGAINTEAFF. CDR3 bases: TGTGCCAGCAGCTTAGGGACAGGGGCTATTAACACTGAAGCTTTCTTT. The chain is built from TRBV7-9 and TRBJ1-1, with 9 nucleotides matching TRBD1. Germline loops: CDR1 SEHNR, CDR2 FQNEAQ (reference sequence). V gave up 1 base and J gave up 2 bases; unmatched junction bases: 5. The CDR3 extends over 16 amino acids.

The chain couples TRBV5-6 to TRBJ2-5, with D uncertain. The V gene lost 0 bases and the J gene lost 1 base, with 7 bases spanning the gap. In germline, CDR1 is SGHDT, CDR2 YYEEEE. CDR3 length equals 14 residues. CDR3 in DNA: TGTGCCAGCAGCTTGGGCCAGTCCCAAGAGACCCAGTACTTC. The encoded protein is CASSLGQSQETQYF.

This chain uses TRBV18 with TRBJ1-4; D uncertain. Germline CDR1 is KGHSH and CDR2 is LQKENI. The CDR3 loop spans 16 amino acids. Deletions cut 3 bases from V and 7 bases from J, with 18 bases between. The chain's CDR3 is CASSPTSRRGSEKLFF. The CDR3 DNA is TGTGCCAGCTCACCGACTTCGAGGAGAGGGAGTGAAAAACTGTTTTTT. Looking up the rest from reference TRBV18 and TRBJ1-4 gives the full variable domain: NAGVMQNPRHLVRRRGQEARLRCSPMKGHSHVYWYRQLPEEGLKFMVYLQKENIIDESGMPKERFSAEFPKEGPSILRIQQVVRGDSAAYFCASSPTSRRGSEKLFFGSGTQLSVL.

Written as DNA, the CDR3 is TGTGCCAGCAGCTCCTTAAGGGCTGGAGGCTACACCTTC. Translating gives CASSSLRAGGYTF. The chain recombines TRBV7-2 with TRBJ1-2; D is unclear. The V end lost 4 bases, the J end lost 8 bases, and 14 bases lay between the germline ends. The CDR3 loop spans 13 amino acids. The germline V gene encodes CDR1 SGHTA and CDR2 FQGNSA.

The chain joins TRBV29-1 to TRBJ2-7; TRBD2 matches at 9 bases. CDR1 is SQVTM and CDR2 is ANQGSEA in the germline V gene. This CDR3 contains 15 residues. Germline trimming cut 6 bases from V and 4 bases from J; bases unmatched to any gene: 13. CDR3 sequence reads: CSVRLGLAGAYEQYF. The CDR3 DNA reads TGCAGCGTCCGACTTGGGTTAGCGGGAGCGTACGAGCAGTACTTC.

The chain combines TRBV28 with TRBJ1-2, with D possibly matching TRBD1 (5 bases). Deletions cut 4 bases from V and 8 bases from J, with 14 bases between. The CDR3 covers 13 residues. Germline V CDR1 and CDR2: MDHEN, SYDVKM. Written as DNA, the CDR3 is TGTGCCAGCAGTTCCTCGACAGACGACGGCTACACCTTC. This translates into CASSSSTDDGYTF.